Each of the 3 T cell receptor beta chains below was sequenced from the same sample in a study of cytomegalovirus exposure and HLA in healthy donors. Here immunoSEQ multiplex PCR was the method, and the copy in TCRdb shows in-frame clones only, minus some. The sample holds over 150,000 clones; around 82% are singletons and the top ten take 2.5% to 3%. The sequenced sample consisted of PBMCs. The receptors come from a woman aged 18-29 years in good health and CMV-seropositive.

This chain connects TRBV7-9 to TRBJ2-1; D is undetermined. Trimming shortened V by 3 bases and J by 10 bases, and 7 bases separated the two germline ends. The germline V gene encodes CDR1 SEHNR and CDR2 FQNEAQ (reference sequence). CDR3 length equals 11 residues. CDR3 DNA sequence: TGTGCCAGCAGCTTTTTCGAGGAGCAGTTCTTC. Amino acids: CASSFFEEQFF. The full variable domain, rest sourced from reference TRBV7-9 and TRBJ2-1, is DTGVSQNPRHKITKRGQNVTFRCDPISEHNRLYWYRQTLGQGPEFLTYFQNEAQLEKSRLLSDRFSAERPKGSFSTLEIQRTEQGDSAMYLCASSFFEEQFFGPGTRLTVL.

The chain carries TRBV11-3 and TRBJ2-5; maybe TRBD1 (5 bases). Germline V lookup: CDR1 SGHNT, CDR2 YENEEA. Deletions cut 1 base from V and 2 bases from J, with 5 bases between. The CDR3 runs 13 residues. This chain's CDR3 is CASSLGTQETQYF. The DNA for the CDR3 is TGTGCCAGCAGCTTAGGGACACAAGAGACCCAGTACTTC.

The chain employs TRBV18 and TRBJ2-2; D not resolved. CDR1 and CDR2 from the germline V gene are KGHSH and LQKENI. Deletions cut 2 bases from V and 5 bases from J, with 15 bases between. The CDR3 has 16 residues. The CDR3 nucleotides read TGTGCCAGCTCACCAGAGCCCGGTCCCCTAACCGGGGAGCTGTTTTTT. Protein product: CASSPEPGPLTGELFF.